Shown below are 23 T cell receptor beta chains from a single sample sequenced in a study of glioma-infiltrating T cells. Using RNA template, CDR3s of TCR alpha and beta were amplified with iRepertoire arm-PCR. TCRdb analysed the multiplex PCR reads with MiXCR anew, one entry per CDR3 protein. The data hold roughly 200,000 distinct CDR3 sequences, with about 32% observed a single time. Sequenced: glioma tissue, nonneoplastic brain tissue, or PBMCs (not recorded which). These receptor sequences come from a human donor with low-grade glioma or glioblastoma, undergoing nonglioma brain surgery, or in good health (not recorded which).

Concerning this clonotype: Given a much more abundant clone one base away, this may be a read error. The V call is TRBV5-1, the J call TRBJ1-2; 8 positions agree with TRBD1. The germline V gene encodes CDR1 SGHRS and CDR2 YFSETQ. This CDR3 is built from 16 residues. The CDR3, as DNA: TGCGCCAGCAGCTTGGAAGGGACAGGAGGAATCTATGACTACACCTTC. It specifies CASSLEGTGGIYDYTF.

This clonotype was observed at least ten times. This sequence joins TRBV7-2 and TRBJ1-1; D unclear. The V end was cut by 2 bases, the J end by 1 base, with 8 bases between. Germline lookup yields CDR1 SGHTA and CDR2 FQGNSA. The CDR3 is made up of 14 amino acids. DNA for the CDR3: TGTGCCAGCAGCTTAAATGGGAGGAACACTGAAGCTTTCTTT. Its translation: CASSLNGRNTEAFF.

This clonotype was seen repeatedly, ten times or more. J is TRBJ1-1 and V is TRBV6-2 or TRBV6-3, with D unclear. V gave up 8 bases and J gave up 0 bases, with 13 bases separating them. The CDR3 runs 14 residues. CDR1 is MNHEY, CDR2 SVGEGT, per germline. The CDR3 DNA reads TGTGCCAGCCAACCGCCGGGGATGAACACTGAAGCTTTCTTT. Protein: CASQPPGMNTEAFF.

With respect to this clonotype: A much larger clone lies a single base off, so this may be a read error. This chain links TRBV20-1 with TRBJ2-7; TRBD1 agrees at 9 bases. CDR1 is DFQATT and CDR2 is SNEGSKA in the germline V gene (reference sequence). CDR3 length: 15 residues. After removal of 1 base from V and 5 bases from J, the junction contained 9 bases not matched to a gene. For the CDR3, the DNA is TGCAGTGCTAGAGTTGGGACAGGGTGCGTCAACGAGCAGTACTTC. This gives the protein CSARVGTGCVNEQYF.

This clonotype has a count of ten or more. The chain carries TRBV25-1 and TRBJ1-5; D gene unclear. Germline loops: CDR1 MGHDK, CDR2 SYGVNS. With 1 base removed from V and 7 bases from J, the gap between germline ends came to 5 bases. The CDR3 covers 12 residues. CDR3 DNA: TGTGCCAGCAGTGAATCTTGGCAGCCCCAGCATTTT. Translated: CASSESWQPQHF.

Many counts were recorded for this clonotype. This chain joins TRBV6-6 and TRBJ2-1; D unresolved. CDR1 and CDR2 (germline): MNHNY, SVGAGI (reference sequence). The CDR3 totals 14 residues. The V and J ends lost 2 bases and 4 bases respectively, with 9 bases between them. The CDR3 reads CASSYNNLYNEQFF. The CDR3 DNA is TGTGCCAGCAGTTACAATAACCTGTACAATGAGCAGTTCTTC.

There are many counts of this clonotype. This chain links TRBV28 with TRBJ2-7; no definite D call. This CDR3 region has 12 residues. Germline CDR1 and CDR2: MDHEN and SYDVKM. Deletions cut 10 bases from V and 3 bases from J, with 13 bases between. As DNA, the CDR3 is TGTGCCACCCGTAACAGTTTCTACGAGCAGTACTTC. It encodes CATRNSFYEQYF.

With respect to this clonotype: This could be a read error, since a much larger clone is one nucleotide away. The V and J genes are TRBV7-9 and TRBJ2-7, with TRBD1 matching over 10 bases. There are 14 residues in the CDR3. The germline V gene has CDR1 SEHNR and CDR2 FQNEAQ (reference sequence). This CDR3 is CAGSTDRGGDEQYF. The CDR3 bases are TGTGCCGGCAGCACGGACAGGGGGGGCGACGAGCAGTACTTC.

As for this clonotype: One end of the junction varies from germline; a read error may be responsible. V and J are TRBV5-4 and TRBJ1-3; D call uncertain. CDR3 size: 14 residues. The germline CDR1 and CDR2 sequences are SGHNT and YYREEE (reference sequence). The DNA for the CDR3 is TGTGCCAGCAGCGTGAACCAGCCTGGAAGCACCATGTATTTT. The encoded protein is CASSVNQPGSTMYF.

This clonotype was counted at least ten times. This chain uses TRBV19 with TRBJ1-2, with a possible D match to TRBD1 (6 bases). Germline V lookup: CDR1 LNHDA, CDR2 SQIVND (reference sequence). The CDR3 spans 12 residues. V lost 5 bases to trimming and J lost 5 bases, with 9 bases between them. CDR3 sequence reads: CASSADRYGYTF. CDR3 nucleotides: TGTGCCAGTAGTGCGGACAGATATGGCTACACCTTC.

The V gene is TRBV24-1, the J gene TRBJ2-1; 9 nucleotides agree with TRBD2. Germline V gene lookup returns CDR1 KGHDR and CDR2 SFDVKD. This CDR3 region has 15 residues. Trimming at V came to 1 base and at J to 9 bases, leaving 6 bases not matched to a gene. The CDR3: CATSDFLAGATEQFF. The CDR3 nucleotides are TGTGCCACCAGTGATTTCTTAGCGGGAGCAACTGAGCAGTTCTTC.

This sequence joins TRBV7-9 and TRBJ2-7; TRBD2 is a possible D gene (6 bases). Trimming pared 4 bases from V and 0 bases from J, leaving 16 bases between. The germline gives CDR1 SEHNR, CDR2 FQNEAQ (reference sequence). The CDR3 has 16 amino acids. The CDR3 coding sequence is TGTGCCAGCAGCTCCACCGGGACTTCCAGCTCCTACGAGCAGTACTTC. This translates into CASSSTGTSSSYEQYF. The variable domain in full, with the rest retrieved from reference TRBV7-9 and TRBJ2-7, is DTGVSQNPRHKITKRGQNVTFRCDPISEHNRLYWYRQTLGQGPEFLTYFQNEAQLEKSRLLSDRFSAERPKGSFSTLEIQRTEQGDSAMYLCASSSTGTSSSYEQYFGPGTRLTVT.

Many counts were recorded for this clonotype. CDR3 coding DNA: TGTGCCAGCAGCCAGCAGGGTTTCGGAGACACTGAAGCTTTCTTT. It codes for CASSQQGFGDTEAFF. The chain uses TRBV14 and TRBJ1-1; TRBD1 is a possible D gene (5 bases). V dropped 3 bases and J dropped 3 bases, with 14 bases sitting between them. CDR3 length: 15 amino acids. From germline, CDR1 is SGHDN and CDR2 FVKESK.

The chain carries TRBV5-1 and TRBJ1-2; D gene uncertain. This CDR3 is 15 amino acids long. The V end lost 0 bases, the J end lost 4 bases, and 13 bases lay between the germline ends. CDR1 is SGHRS and CDR2 is YFSETQ in the germline V gene. CDR3 sequence (DNA): TGCGCCAGCAGCTTGGGGGAAGCCGGTAGCTATGGCTACACCTTC. This translates into CASSLGEAGSYGYTF.

This clonotype occurred many times. The chain carries TRBV6-1 and TRBJ2-2, with TRBD2 matching 9 bases. The junction had 6 bases not matched to a gene; V was cut back by 1 base and J by 3 bases. The CDR3 extends over 17 amino acids. The germline V gene has CDR1 MNHNS and CDR2 SASEGT. The CDR3 protein is CASSEEGLAGYTGELFF. CDR3 bases: TGTGCCAGCAGTGAAGAGGGACTAGCCGGGTACACCGGGGAGCTGTTTTTT.

This clonotype was found many times. The chain recombines TRBV7-2 with TRBJ2-2, with D possibly being TRBD2 (5 bases). Germline-derived CDR1 and CDR2 are SGHTA and FQGNSA. V lost 3 bases and J 2 bases, leaving 10 bases between the germline ends. This CDR3 region has 15 residues. Here the CDR3 reads CASSLRATNTGELFF. CDR3 nucleotides: TGTGCCAGCAGCTTGCGGGCCACAAACACCGGGGAGCTGTTTTTT.

This clonotype was seen a handful of times. The chain joins TRBV19 to TRBJ2-4; TRBD1 might be the D (5 bases). Trimming cost V 3 bases and J 5 bases, with 11 bases left between them. The CDR3 length is 14 residues. CDR1 is LNHDA, CDR2 SQIVND, per germline (reference sequence). Here the CDR3 reads CASSIPGLQNIQYF. CDR3 in DNA: TGTGCCAGTAGTATCCCAGGGCTTCAAAACATTCAGTACTTC. Together with reference TRBV19 and TRBJ2-4, the CDR3 gives the full variable domain: DGGITQSPKYLFRKEGQNVTLSCEQNLNHDAMYWYRQDPGQGLRLIYYSQIVNDFQKGDIAEGYSVSREKKESFPLTVTSAQKNPTAFYLCASSIPGLQNIQYFGAGTRLSVL.

This clonotype was seen ten or more times. The chain employs TRBV4-1 and TRBJ1-5; D gene unclear. V gave up 0 bases and J gave up 6 bases, with 15 bases separating them. CDR1 MGHRA and CDR2 YSYEKL come from the germline V gene. The CDR3 is made up of 16 amino acids. The CDR3 here is CASSQDPTWTSQPQHF. CDR3 nucleotide sequence: TGCGCCAGCAGCCAAGACCCAACATGGACTAGTCAGCCCCAGCATTTT.

The J gene is TRBJ1-2, the V gene TRBV12-3 or TRBV12-4; TRBD1 aligns across 9 bases. This CDR3 region has 12 residues. The J segment lost 11 bases and the V segment lost 3 bases, leaving 4 bases of the junction unmatched. CDR3 sequence: CASSFSDRGYTF. The CDR3 DNA reads as TGTGCCAGCAGTTTTTCAGACAGGGGGTACACCTTC.

Many counts were recorded for this clonotype. This sequence joins TRBV4-1 and TRBJ1-2; D remains unclear. This CDR3 comprises 13 residues. V gave up 0 bases and J gave up 5 bases, with 7 bases separating them. CDR1 is MGHRA and CDR2 is YSYEKL in the germline V gene. The CDR3 region has the DNA TGCGCCAGCAGCCAAGAGACCCAATATGGCTACACCTTC. It is translated as CASSQETQYGYTF.

The CDR3 loop reads CASSRPGVRNTEAFF. The CDR3 nucleotides are TGTGCCAGCAGTAGACCCGGGGTCCGGAACACTGAAGCTTTCTTT. The gene calls are TRBV25-1 and TRBJ1-1; D is uncertain. This CDR3 contains 15 residues. The germline V gene encodes CDR1 MGHDK and CDR2 SYGVNS. V lost 5 bases and J lost 1, with 14 bases in between.

This clonotype has only one observation. A much larger clone lies one base from this, so it may be a read error. The chain is built from TRBV10-3 and TRBJ2-7, with unresolved D. This CDR3 contains 14 residues. The V gene's germline CDR1 is ENHRY and CDR2 SYGVKD. Trimming cost V 4 bases and J 3 bases, with 13 bases left between them. The CDR3 here is CAISAVGGVYEQYF. CDR3 nucleotides: TGTGCCATCAGTGCAGTGGGCGGTGTCTACGAGCAGTACTTC.

This clonotype was observed at least ten times. The rearrangement uses TRBV6-2 or TRBV6-3 and TRBJ2-7; D possibly corresponds to TRBD1 (6 bases). The CDR3 contains 14 residues. Germline V CDR1 and CDR2: MNHEY, SVGEGT. V lost 5 bases, J lost 4 bases, and 15 bases lay in between. CDR3 amino acids: CASSPPRGAYEQYF. The DNA of the CDR3 is TGTGCCAGCAGTCCCCCCAGGGGCGCATACGAGCAGTACTTC.